This T cell receptor (beta chain) is drawn from a study of blood T cell repertoires in COVID-19. Study summary: Samples of COVID-19 (acute and convalescent) were obtained from the United States, Italy and Spain. T cells, B-cell-depleted T cells, or PBMCs supplied cDNA or gDNA.

As originally analysed: Estimation of nucleated cell counts relied on the amplification of reference gene primers. Generated by immunoSEQ multiplex PCR, the TCRdb table keeps only in-frame clones and is missing some. The D gene and trimming were derived from the DNA, and the V and J assignments and clone size from that table. The profile shows about 81,000 clones, less than 85% of them singletons. This CDR3 is built from 14 residues. Germline V gene data show CDR1 as MNHEY and CDR2 as SVGEGT. With 0 bases removed from V and 7 bases from J, the gap between germline ends came to 7 bases. Input material: peripheral blood. The chain carries TRBV6-2 or TRBV6-3 and TRBJ1-6, with D possibly matching TRBD1 (6 bases). The sequence was collected from a human donor in a cohort sampled during active COVID-19. CDR3 nucleotide sequence: TGTGCCAGCAGTTACTCTGGGGGCAATTCACCCCTCCACTTT. The encoded protein is CASSYSGGNSPLHF.